Listed below are T cell receptor beta chains from one sample, sequenced in a study of T cells after posttransplantation cyclophosphamide. Generated by immunoSEQ multiplex PCR, the TCRdb table keeps only in-frame clones and is missing some. The sample contains tens of thousands of clones, none of them singletons. Sequenced input: PBMCs. These receptors all stem from a woman in her sixties in good health, CMV-negative, and a related stem cell transplant donor. CDR3s include the opening cysteine and the closing phenylalanine or tryptophan. A D gene is named only where the DNA matches it firmly. Some rows mark clone size as missing; the rest say once, few, many or name a class of expanded clone.

V: TRBV21-1
J: TRBJ1-5
D: -
size: many
DNA: TGTGCCAGCAGGGGACAGAAGAAGCCCCAGCATTTT
CDR3: CASRGQKKPQHF

V: TRBV19
J: TRBJ1-2
D: -
size: many
DNA: TGTGCCAGTAGTATAGACTCCGGGGGACTCGCCTATGGCTACACCTTC
CDR3: CASSIDSGGLAYGYTF

V: TRBV27
J: TRBJ2-1
D: TRBD2
size: -
DNA: TGTGCCAGCAGCACGGGGGGACGGTATTTCTTC
CDR3: CASSTGGRYFF

V: TRBV7-3
J: TRBJ2-7
D: TRBD2
size: many
DNA: TGTGCCAGCAGCTCGTCTAGCGGGGAATCCTACGAGCAGTACTTC
CDR3: CASSSSSGESYEQYF

V: TRBV19
J: TRBJ1-4
D: -
size: many
DNA: TGTGCCAGTAGGAACAGGGTGGATAATGAAAAACTGTTTTTT
CDR3: CASRNRVDNEKLFF

V: TRBV6-1
J: TRBJ1-2
D: TRBD1
size: many
DNA: TGTGCCGGGGGGGACAGGGCATCTTATGGCTACACCTTC
CDR3: CAGGDRASYGYTF

V: TRBV13
J: TRBJ1-1
D: -
size: many
DNA: TGTGCCAGCAGCCCGACCCGGGAGGCTGAAGCTTTCTTT
CDR3: CASSPTREAEAFF

V: TRBV6-1
J: TRBJ1-3
D: -
size: many
DNA: TGTGCCAGCAGTGCAACAGGAACTGGAAACACCATATATTTT
CDR3: CASSATGTGNTIYF

V: TRBV19
J: TRBJ2-7
D: -
size: many
DNA: TGTGCCAGTAGTATTTGGCAGGGCGACGAGCAGTACTTC
CDR3: CASSIWQGDEQYF

V: TRBV6-5
J: TRBJ2-7
D: -
size: many
DNA: TGTGCCAGCAGTTACCCAGGGGCAGCCTACGAGCAGTACTTC
CDR3: CASSYPGAAYEQYF

V: TRBV7-7
J: TRBJ2-3
D: -
size: many
DNA: TGTGCCAGCAGCCCCTTCCCCAGCGCAGGGAGCACAGATACGCAGTATTTT
CDR3: CASSPFPSAGSTDTQYF

V: TRBV7-2
J: TRBJ1-6
D: -
size: -
DNA: TGTGCCAGCAACCTAGGGGCTCAGAGGAATTCACCCCTCCACTTT
CDR3: CASNLGAQRNSPLHF

V: TRBV5-1
J: TRBJ2-3
D: -
size: many
DNA: TGCGCCAGCAGCTTGGAAGGGGGGACAGTCCGGTATTTT
CDR3: CASSLEGGTVRYF

V: TRBV19
J: TRBJ1-5
D: -
size: many
DNA: TGTGCCAGTAGTATCACGGGTGGCAATCAGCCCCAGCATTTT
CDR3: CASSITGGNQPQHF

V: TRBV7-2
J: TRBJ2-2
D: TRBD1
size: many
DNA: TGTGCCAGCAGCTCTATCGTTCGGGGACAGAGCTTCACCGGGGAGCTGTTTTTT
CDR3: CASSSIVRGQSFTGELFF

V: TRBV29-1
J: TRBJ2-3
D: TRBD2
size: many
DNA: TGCAGCGTTGTGGGCGGGAGGGACACAGATACGCAGTATTTT
CDR3: CSVVGGRDTDTQYF

V: TRBV5-1
J: TRBJ1-5
D: -
size: many
DNA: TGCGCCAGCAGCTTGGAGGCAGGGGTCGGGCAGCCCCAGCATTTT
CDR3: CASSLEAGVGQPQHF

V: TRBV6-1
J: TRBJ2-7
D: TRBD2
size: many
DNA: TGTGCCAGCAGTGAATTTAGAGCGGGACGTAGCTTCTACGAGCAGTACTTC
CDR3: CASSEFRAGRSFYEQYF

V: TRBV28
J: TRBJ1-4
D: TRBD1
size: many
DNA: TGTGCCAGCAGTCACAGGGGGGGCGATGAAAAACTGTTTTTT
CDR3: CASSHRGGDEKLFF

V: TRBV12-1
J: TRBJ2-3
D: -
size: many
DNA: TGTGCCAGCAGCTTTGAACTAGGTCGCACAGATACGCAGTATTTT
CDR3: CASSFELGRTDTQYF

V: TRBV5-6
J: TRBJ1-1
D: -
size: many
DNA: TGTGCCAGCAGCTTCCCTCAGGGGAACACTGAAGCTTTCTTT
CDR3: CASSFPQGNTEAFF

V: TRBV25-1
J: TRBJ1-2
D: -
size: many
DNA: TGTGCCAGCAGTGCCGGAGGGAACTATGGCTACACCTTC
CDR3: CASSAGGNYGYTF

V: TRBV7-7
J: TRBJ2-2
D: TRBD1
size: many
DNA: TGTGCCAGCAGCTCAGCCACAGGGGGGAACACCGGGGAGCTGTTTTTT
CDR3: CASSSATGGNTGELFF

V: TRBV15
J: TRBJ2-5
D: TRBD2
size: -
DNA: TGTGCCACCAGCACCAGACTAGCGGGAGTCGGAGAGCAGTACTTC
CDR3: CATSTRLAGVGEQYF

V: TRBV18
J: TRBJ1-4
D: -
size: many
DNA: TGTGCCAGCTCACCGGCGGGGTTTCGCGAAAAACTGTTTTTT
CDR3: CASSPAGFREKLFF

V: TRBV29-1
J: TRBJ2-5
D: TRBD1
size: -
DNA: TGCAGCGTGAGGACAGGGGGGGAGACCCAGTACTTC
CDR3: CSVRTGGETQYF

V: TRBV5-1
J: TRBJ1-2
D: TRBD1
size: many
DNA: TGCGCCAGCAGCTCCTCGGACAGGGGTGTCTATGGCTACACCTTC
CDR3: CASSSSDRGVYGYTF

V: TRBV19
J: TRBJ1-5
D: -
size: many
DNA: TGTGCCAGTAGCCCCCAGTCCGGGGGGAAGCAGCCCCAGCATTTT
CDR3: CASSPQSGGKQPQHF

V: TRBV28
J: TRBJ2-6
D: -
size: -
DNA: TGTGCCAGCAGTCCTCTCCGGACAGAGAGCTCTGGGGCCAACGTCCTGACTTTC
CDR3: CASSPLRTESSGANVLTF

V: TRBV5-8
J: TRBJ2-7
D: -
size: many
DNA: TGTGCCAGCAGCCTCGTGTTCTCCTACGAGCAGTACTTC
CDR3: CASSLVFSYEQYF

V: TRBV30
J: TRBJ2-7
D: -
size: many
DNA: TGTGCCTGGAGTGTACCCGGGTCCGGATACGAGTACTTC
CDR3: CAWSVPGSGYEYF

V: TRBV5-1
J: TRBJ1-6
D: TRBD1
size: many
DNA: TGCGCCAGCAGGCCCGGCACAGGGGCGACTAATTCACCCCTCCACTTT
CDR3: CASRPGTGATNSPLHF

V: TRBV4-2
J: TRBJ2-2
D: TRBD2
size: many
DNA: TGTGCCAGCAGCCAAACTAGCGGGGGGCGCACCGGGGAGCTGTTTTTT
CDR3: CASSQTSGGRTGELFF

V: TRBV2
J: TRBJ1-5
D: -
size: many
DNA: TGTGCCAGCATGTGGAGCAGCAATCAGCCCCAGCATTTT
CDR3: CASMWSSNQPQHF

V: TRBV13
J: TRBJ1-6
D: -
size: many
DNA: TGTGCCAGCACCCTAGGAGAGGGTGGGAATTCACCCCTCCACTTT
CDR3: CASTLGEGGNSPLHF

V: TRBV27
J: TRBJ2-7
D: -
size: -
DNA: TGTGCCAGCAGTTCGAACAGGGTTAGCGAGCAGTACTTC
CDR3: CASSSNRVSEQYF

V: TRBV9
J: TRBJ2-5
D: -
size: -
DNA: TGTGCCAGCAGCGTAGGCAACAGTAAGTTTGGAGAGACCCAGTACTTC
CDR3: CASSVGNSKFGETQYF

V: TRBV7-2
J: TRBJ1-1
D: -
size: many
DNA: TGTGCCAGCAGCTTATCAAGGGCAGGGTGGTTCGAGGGGGCTGAAGCTTTCTTT
CDR3: CASSLSRAGWFEGAEAFF

V: TRBV5-4
J: TRBJ1-2
D: -
size: many
DNA: TGTGCCAGCAGCTTGGTGGGCGCTAACTATGGCTACACCTTC
CDR3: CASSLVGANYGYTF

V: TRBV11-1
J: TRBJ1-2
D: TRBD1
size: many
DNA: TGTGCCAGCAGCGCGAGACAGGGGGGAAACTATGGCTACACCTTC
CDR3: CASSARQGGNYGYTF

V: TRBV5-6
J: TRBJ1-2
D: TRBD1
size: many
DNA: TGTGCCAGCAGTCCATCCGGGACAGGGGGCCTTAGGGGCTACACCTTC
CDR3: CASSPSGTGGLRGYTF

V: TRBV14
J: TRBJ1-1
D: TRBD1
size: few
DNA: TGTGCCAGCAGCTTCCAGGGGGGCTTTAACACTGAAGCTTTCTTT
CDR3: CASSFQGGFNTEAFF

V: TRBV9
J: TRBJ2-5
D: -
size: few
DNA: TGTGCCAGCAGCGTAGGGGGCGATGAGACCCAGTACTTC
CDR3: CASSVGGDETQYF

V: TRBV18
J: TRBJ1-3
D: TRBD1
size: many
DNA: TGTGCCAGCTCGGCCGGGACAGCTTACTCTGGAAACACCATATATTTT
CDR3: CASSAGTAYSGNTIYF

V: TRBV5-1
J: TRBJ2-3
D: TRBD2
size: many
DNA: TGCGCCAGCAGCTTGGCCCCTAGCGGGAGGACAGATACGCAGTATTTT
CDR3: CASSLAPSGRTDTQYF

V: TRBV6-5
J: TRBJ1-5
D: TRBD1
size: few
DNA: TGTGCCAGCAGGGCGACAGGGCAGGGGCAGCCCCAGCATTTT
CDR3: CASRATGQGQPQHF

V: TRBV28
J: TRBJ2-7
D: TRBD1
size: few
DNA: TGTGCCAGCACCTGGGGGCAGGGGGCTTACGAGCAGTACTTC
CDR3: CASTWGQGAYEQYF

V: TRBV6-5
J: TRBJ1-2
D: -
size: few
DNA: TGTGCCAGCAGTTACTACGGCAGGGGAAGCTATGGCTACACCTTC
CDR3: CASSYYGRGSYGYTF

V: TRBV5-6
J: TRBJ1-2
D: -
size: many
DNA: TGTGCCAGCAGCCCAACGCCGACAAGAAATTATGGCTACACCTTC
CDR3: CASSPTPTRNYGYTF

V: TRBV28
J: TRBJ2-5
D: -
size: many
DNA: TGTGCCAGCAGTTTAAAGGGCGGGGGCCTACAAGAGACCCAGTACTTC
CDR3: CASSLKGGGLQETQYF